These T cell receptor beta chains were read from a single sample in a study of blood T cell repertoires in COVID-19. The method was immunoSEQ multiplex PCR; TCRdb's version includes in-frame clones alone and lacks a portion of them. The sample yields about 140,000 clones, more than 80% seen once. Sequencing was done on a sample of peripheral blood. These receptors came from a woman of 80 years or more with acute or convalescent COVID-19. CDR3s include the opening cysteine and the closing phenylalanine or tryptophan. A D gene is named only where the DNA matches it firmly. Size values are once, few and many counts, or a class for expanded clones, and some rows have none.

J,V,size,D,DNA,CDR3
TRBJ2-3,TRBV5-1,once,-,TGCGCCAGCAGCTTCGGGGGATACCGGGATACGCAGTATTTT,CASSFGGYRDTQYF
TRBJ1-1,TRBV18,-,TRBD1,TGTGCCAGCTCACCAAAGGGGGCTATCACTGAAGCTTTCTTT,CASSPKGAITEAFF
TRBJ2-7,TRBV30,few,TRBD1,TGTGCCTGGGGGGGACAGAACGAGCAGTACTTC,CAWGGQNEQYF
TRBJ2-7,TRBV28,-,-,TGTGCCAGCAGTTCCGGACACCCCATGTCCGAGCAGTACTTC,CASSSGHPMSEQYF
TRBJ1-1,TRBV7-2,-,TRBD1,TGTGCCAGCAGGGTCACAGGGGTGAACACTGAAGCTTTCTTT,CASRVTGVNTEAFF
TRBJ1-2,TRBV5-1,-,TRBD1,TGCGCCAGCAGCTTGGCGCCCTCGGGACAGGGTGGCGGCTACACCTTC,CASSLAPSGQGGGYTF
TRBJ2-3,TRBV3-1/TRBV3-2,-,TRBD2,TGTGCCAGCAGCCAAGACGGGGGGGCCAGGACAGATACGCAGTATTTT,CASSQDGGARTDTQYF
TRBJ1-3,TRBV19,-,-,TGTGCCAGCTCTCATGTCAGCTCTGGAAACACCATATATTTT,CASSHVSSGNTIYF
TRBJ1-2,TRBV12-3/TRBV12-4,-,-,TGTGCCAGCAGTTTAGCCAGGGGTGACTACACCTTC,CASSLARGDYTF
TRBJ1-1,TRBV5-1,-,-,TGCGCCAGCAGCTTCGGACCAGAGGCGGGCACTGAAGCTTTCTTT,CASSFGPEAGTEAFF
TRBJ2-1,TRBV3-1/TRBV3-2,-,TRBD2,TGTGCCAGCAGCCAGGGACTAGCGGACAATGAGCAGTTCTTC,CASSQGLADNEQFF
TRBJ2-1,TRBV5-1,-,TRBD2,TGCGCCAGCAGCCCCCAGACTAGCGGGGTTTCCTACAATGAGCAGTTCTTC,CASSPQTSGVSYNEQFF
TRBJ2-3,TRBV6-5,-,-,TGTGCCAGCAGGTCAGGGATCGGAGATACGCAGTATTTT,CASRSGIGDTQYF
TRBJ1-1,TRBV25-1,-,TRBD1,TGTGCCAGCAGACAGGGGGCTAGTAGCACTGCTGGAGCTTTCTTT,CASRQGASSTAGAFF
TRBJ2-1,TRBV25-1,-,TRBD2,TGTGCCAGCAGTGACGGGAGCGGGAGGTCCTACAATGAGCAGTTCTTC,CASSDGSGRSYNEQFF
TRBJ2-7,TRBV21-1,-,-,TGTGCCAGCAGCAAACCTTTCTACCGCGTCAGAGGGCTTACCACTGGCTACGAGCAGTACTTC,CASSKPFYRVRGLTTGYEQYF
TRBJ1-6,TRBV18,-,TRBD1,TGTGCCAGCTCACCACAGGCCGGACAGGGTTCACCCCTCCACTTT,CASSPQAGQGSPLHF
TRBJ2-1,TRBV6-5,-,TRBD1,TGTGCCAGCAGTCGGGACAGGGGTTGGGATGAGCAGTTCTTC,CASSRDRGWDEQFF
TRBJ2-3,TRBV29-1,few,-,TGCAGCGTCGACACCACCGATACGCAGTATTTT,CSVDTTDTQYF
TRBJ2-3,TRBV2,-,TRBD1,TGTGCCAGCTCCCAGACAGGGGCAGATACGCAGTATTTT,CASSQTGADTQYF
TRBJ2-3,TRBV30,-,TRBD2,TGTGCCTGGAGTGTAGGGACTACTAGCACAGATACGCAGTATTTT,CAWSVGTTSTDTQYF
TRBJ1-2,TRBV3-1/TRBV3-2,-,-,TGTGCCAGCAGCCGACAGGTGGACTATGGCTACACCTTC,CASSRQVDYGYTF
TRBJ2-6,TRBV28,-,-,TGTGCCAGCAGCCTAGGGGAAACTGGGGCCAACGTCCTGACTTTC,CASSLGETGANVLTF
TRBJ2-1,TRBV7-3,-,-,TGTGCCAGCAGCTCCGAGTACGTCTCCTACAATGAGCAGTTCTTC,CASSSEYVSYNEQFF
TRBJ1-1,TRBV30,few,TRBD1,TGTGCCTGCACCCTCCTACAGGGGGCGCGGGGGGCTGAAGCTTTCTTT,CACTLLQGARGAEAFF
TRBJ1-4,TRBV4-1,-,-,TGCGCCAGCAGCCAAGAGTCGCGTAGAGGGGAAAAACTGTTTTTT,CASSQESRRGEKLFF
TRBJ2-7,TRBV12-5,-,TRBD1,TGTGCTAGTGGCCCGGGACAGGGGGACTACGAGCAGTACTTC,CASGPGQGDYEQYF
TRBJ2-3,TRBV7-2,-,TRBD1,TGTGCCAGCAGTTTGGGACAGTCCCCAGATACGCAGTATTTT,CASSLGQSPDTQYF
TRBJ2-5,TRBV30,-,TRBD2,TGTGCCTGGAGTGCCCCCATTCTAGCGGGGGAGCGGCAAGAGACCCAGTACTTC,CAWSAPILAGERQETQYF
TRBJ2-3,TRBV4-2,-,TRBD2,TGTGCCAGCAGCCAGGAAACTAGCGGGGGGGCCAGGACAGATACGCAGTATTTT,CASSQETSGGARTDTQYF
TRBJ2-1,TRBV30,-,TRBD2,TGTGCCTGGAGTGCGGGACTAGCGGGGCTACATCACAATGAGCAGTTCTTC,CAWSAGLAGLHHNEQFF
TRBJ2-1,TRBV5-1,once,TRBD1,TGCGCCAGCAGCCGAACAGGGGCTAATGAGCAGTTCTTC,CASSRTGANEQFF
TRBJ1-2,TRBV7-9,once,TRBD1,TGTGCCAGCAGCTATGGACAGGGGACCGACGGAGGCTACACCTTC,CASSYGQGTDGGYTF
TRBJ2-2,TRBV19,-,TRBD1,TGTGCCAGTAGTTCGACAGGGGGCATGGGCACCGGGGAGCTGTTTTTT,CASSSTGGMGTGELFF
TRBJ2-7,TRBV10-2,-,TRBD1,TGCGCCAGCAGACCCAGACAGGGATCCTACGAGCAGTACTTC,CASRPRQGSYEQYF
TRBJ2-5,TRBV19,-,TRBD1,TGTGCCAGTAGTCAAGACAGGGGGATTCAGAGTCGGGAGACCCAGTACTTC,CASSQDRGIQSRETQYF
TRBJ2-3,TRBV5-1,-,-,TGCGCCAGCAGCCCTAGTCGGGCGGGGATAGATACGCAGTATTTT,CASSPSRAGIDTQYF
TRBJ1-6,TRBV7-2,-,-,TGTGCCAGCAGCCCTGACAGCCAAAATTCACCCCTCCACTTT,CASSPDSQNSPLHF
TRBJ1-6,TRBV7-9,-,TRBD1,TGTGCCAGCAGCTTAACGGGACAGTGGCTCCACTTT,CASSLTGQWLHF
TRBJ1-5,TRBV5-6,-,-,TGTGCCAGCAGCTTTGGCGGCGTTTGGGGCAATCAGCCCCAGCATTTT,CASSFGGVWGNQPQHF
TRBJ1-3,TRBV6-5,-,-,TGTGCCAGCAGTTACGGGCAGTATGGAAACACCATATATTTT,CASSYGQYGNTIYF
TRBJ2-4,TRBV18,-,-,TGTGCCAGCTCACCTTCCGGCGGGGAGGTCCTAGCCAAAAACATTCAGTACTTC,CASSPSGGEVLAKNIQYF
TRBJ1-2,TRBV12-3/TRBV12-4,-,TRBD1,TGTGCCAGCAGTTACCTCCGGGACAGCCTTCTTACCTTC,CASSYLRDSLLTF
TRBJ2-7,TRBV7-9,few,-,TGTGCCAGCAGCTTAGGCAGGGATCCCTACGAGCAGTACTTC,CASSLGRDPYEQYF
TRBJ1-4,TRBV11-2,-,-,TGTGCCAGCAGCCTAGAGGGGACATTTAATACCAATGAAAAACTGTTTTTT,CASSLEGTFNTNEKLFF
TRBJ2-2,TRBV13,-,-,TGTGCCAGCAGCTTAGGGGCAGGGACGAACACCGGGGAGCTGTTTTTT,CASSLGAGTNTGELFF
TRBJ1-5,TRBV19,-,-,TGTGCCAGTAGTAGCGGCTTTTGGGTTCAGCCCCAGCATTTT,CASSSGFWVQPQHF
TRBJ1-2,TRBV6-2/TRBV6-3,-,TRBD1,TGTGCCAGCAGCGATCCGGTAGGGGGCGTTAACTATGGCTACACCTTC,CASSDPVGGVNYGYTF
TRBJ1-6,TRBV5-1,-,-,TGCGCCAGCAGCTTCAATCAGAATCGGGGTTCACCCCTCCACTTT,CASSFNQNRGSPLHF